This TCR beta chain was sequenced in a study of shared clonotypes between healthy human individuals. The table came from immunoSEQ multiplex PCR; TCRdb's copy has only in-frame clones and leaves some out. The data contain millions of clones, roughly 94% of them seen just once; the ten biggest clones take up more than 0.95%. The CDR3 contains 14 residues. V shed 5 bases and J 1 base; nucleotides not matched to a gene: 5. The germline V gene has CDR1 MDHEN and CDR2 SYDVKM. Cells designated naive CD8 were CD45RO-negative and were positively selected for CCR7, with terminally differentiated effector memory CD45RA+ cells excluded. Study-wide findings and caveats: Investigators collected only blood, and repertoires in tissues likely differ.

A note on this clone: Its antigen is unidentified. In the same sample, other DNA sequences code for this CDR3.

Sequencing used naive CD8+ T cells sorted from blood. The clonotype comes from a man aged 18 to 30 in good health. The rearrangement uses TRBV28 and TRBJ2-7; TRBD2 aligns across 7 bases. The CDR3 loop is CASSLLGGSYEQYF. In DNA form, the CDR3 reads TGTGCCAGCAGTCTCCTCGGGGGGTCCTACGAGCAGTACTTC.